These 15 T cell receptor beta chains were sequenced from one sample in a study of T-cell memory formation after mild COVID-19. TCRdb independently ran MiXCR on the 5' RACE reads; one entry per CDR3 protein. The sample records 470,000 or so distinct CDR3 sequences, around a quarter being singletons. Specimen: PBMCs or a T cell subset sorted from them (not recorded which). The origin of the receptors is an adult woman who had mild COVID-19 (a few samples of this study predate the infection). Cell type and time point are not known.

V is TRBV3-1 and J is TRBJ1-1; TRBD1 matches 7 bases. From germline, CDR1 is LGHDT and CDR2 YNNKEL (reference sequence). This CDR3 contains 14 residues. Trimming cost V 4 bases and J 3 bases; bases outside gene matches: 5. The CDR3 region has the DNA TGTGCCAGCAGCCCGGGACAGCTATACACTGAAGCTTTCTTT. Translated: CASSPGQLYTEAFF.

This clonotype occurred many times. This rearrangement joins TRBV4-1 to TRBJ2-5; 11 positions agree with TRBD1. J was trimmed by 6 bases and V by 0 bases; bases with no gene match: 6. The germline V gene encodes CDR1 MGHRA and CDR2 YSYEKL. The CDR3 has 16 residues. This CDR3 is CASSQETGQGVKTQYF. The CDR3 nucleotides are TGCGCCAGCAGCCAAGAGACGGGACAGGGGGTAAAGACCCAGTACTTC.

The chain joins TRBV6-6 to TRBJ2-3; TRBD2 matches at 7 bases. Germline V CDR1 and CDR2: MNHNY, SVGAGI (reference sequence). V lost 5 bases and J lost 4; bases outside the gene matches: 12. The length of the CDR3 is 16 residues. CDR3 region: CASSRSGTTGADTQYF. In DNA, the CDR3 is TGTGCCAGCAGTCGATCCGGGACTACGGGCGCAGATACGCAGTATTTT.

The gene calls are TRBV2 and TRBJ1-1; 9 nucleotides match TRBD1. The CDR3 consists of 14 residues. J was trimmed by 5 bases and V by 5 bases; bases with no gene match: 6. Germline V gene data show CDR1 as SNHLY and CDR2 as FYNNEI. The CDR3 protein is CASSKQGAVTEAFF. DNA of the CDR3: TGTGCCAGCAGTAAACAGGGGGCTGTGACTGAAGCTTTCTTT.

This chain's CDR3 is CASSRRHNEQFF. CDR3 coding DNA: TGTGCCAGCAGCCGCCGGCACAATGAGCAGTTCTTC. This rearrangement joins TRBV3-1 to TRBJ2-1; D is unresolved. Germline CDR1 reads LGHDT; CDR2 reads YNNKEL (reference sequence). The V gene lost 4 bases and the J gene lost 5 bases, with 6 bases spanning the gap. The CDR3 runs 12 residues.

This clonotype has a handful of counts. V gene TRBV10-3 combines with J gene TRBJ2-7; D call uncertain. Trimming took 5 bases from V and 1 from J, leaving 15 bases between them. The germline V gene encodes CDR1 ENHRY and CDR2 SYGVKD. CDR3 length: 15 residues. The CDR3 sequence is CAISPGPRLSYEQYF. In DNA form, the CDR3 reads TGTGCCATCAGTCCCGGGCCCAGATTATCCTACGAGCAGTACTTC.

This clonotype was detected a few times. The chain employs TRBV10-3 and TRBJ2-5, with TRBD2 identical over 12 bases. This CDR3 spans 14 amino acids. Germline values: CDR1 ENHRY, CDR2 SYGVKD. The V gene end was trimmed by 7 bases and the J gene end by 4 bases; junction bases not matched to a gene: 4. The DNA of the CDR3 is TGTGCCATCAAACCGGGACTAGCGGGAGAGACCCAGTACTTC. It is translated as CAIKPGLAGETQYF.

For the CDR3, the DNA is TGTGCCAGCAGTTTAGCGGGGGGAACCTCGAACACTGAAGCTTTCTTT. It yields the protein CASSLAGGTSNTEAFF. V and J are TRBV12-3 or TRBV12-4 and TRBJ1-1, with a possible D match to TRBD1 (5 bases). V lost 0 bases and J lost 1, with 12 bases in between. The CDR3 is 16 residues long.

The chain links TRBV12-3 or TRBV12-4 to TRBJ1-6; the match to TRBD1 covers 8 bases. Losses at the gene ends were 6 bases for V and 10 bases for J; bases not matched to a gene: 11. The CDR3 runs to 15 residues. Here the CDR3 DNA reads TGTGCCAGCAGCGTCGGACAGGGTTTTATCTCACCCCTCCACTTT. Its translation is CASSVGQGFISPLHF.

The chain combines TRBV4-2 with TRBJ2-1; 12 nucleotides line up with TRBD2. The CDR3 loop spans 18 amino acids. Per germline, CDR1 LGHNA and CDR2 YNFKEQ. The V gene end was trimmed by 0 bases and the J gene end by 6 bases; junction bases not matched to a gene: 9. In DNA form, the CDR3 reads TGTGCCAGCAGCCAAGATCCAGGTATGACTAGCGGGAGCAATGAGCAGTTCTTC. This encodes CASSQDPGMTSGSNEQFF.

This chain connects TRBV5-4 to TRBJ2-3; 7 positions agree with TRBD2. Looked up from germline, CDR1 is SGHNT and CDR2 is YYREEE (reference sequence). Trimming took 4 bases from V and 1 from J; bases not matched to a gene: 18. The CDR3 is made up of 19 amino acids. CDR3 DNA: TGTGCCAGCAGCCCCCCCGGGCCCCCGGCGGGAGCGGGCACAGATACGCAGTATTTT. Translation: CASSPPGPPAGAGTDTQYF.

CDR3 in amino acids: CSARPLPPPSAETDTQYF. The CDR3 DNA follows: TGCAGTGCTAGACCTCTGCCGCCCCCTTCGGCTGAAACAGATACGCAGTATTTT. This chain links TRBV20-1 with TRBJ2-3; D is undetermined. Germline loops: CDR1 DFQATT, CDR2 SNEGSKA (reference sequence). This CDR3 spans 18 amino acids. Between the trimmed V and J ends, which lost 2 bases and 3 bases, there was a span of 24 bases.

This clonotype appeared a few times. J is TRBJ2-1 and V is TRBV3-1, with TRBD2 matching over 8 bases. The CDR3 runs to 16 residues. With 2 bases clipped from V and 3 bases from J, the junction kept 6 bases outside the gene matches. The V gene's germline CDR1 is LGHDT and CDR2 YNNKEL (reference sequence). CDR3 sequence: CASSQRGGGHYNEQFF. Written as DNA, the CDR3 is TGTGCCAGCAGCCAACGTGGCGGGGGGCACTACAATGAGCAGTTCTTC.

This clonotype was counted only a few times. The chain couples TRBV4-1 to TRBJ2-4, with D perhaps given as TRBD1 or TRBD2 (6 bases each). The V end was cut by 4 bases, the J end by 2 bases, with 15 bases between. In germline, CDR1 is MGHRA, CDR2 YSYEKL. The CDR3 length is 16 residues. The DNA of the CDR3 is TGCGCCAGCAGCCGGGGGGCGTTGGAAACCAAAAACATTCAGTACTTC. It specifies CASSRGALETKNIQYF.

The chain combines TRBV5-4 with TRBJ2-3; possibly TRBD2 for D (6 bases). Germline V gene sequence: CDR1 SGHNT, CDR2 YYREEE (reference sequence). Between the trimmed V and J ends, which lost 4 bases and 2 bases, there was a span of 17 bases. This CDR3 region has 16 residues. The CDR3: CASSRFAGGFTDTQYF. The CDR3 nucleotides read TGTGCCAGCAGCAGATTTGCCGGGGGATTCACAGATACGCAGTATTTT.